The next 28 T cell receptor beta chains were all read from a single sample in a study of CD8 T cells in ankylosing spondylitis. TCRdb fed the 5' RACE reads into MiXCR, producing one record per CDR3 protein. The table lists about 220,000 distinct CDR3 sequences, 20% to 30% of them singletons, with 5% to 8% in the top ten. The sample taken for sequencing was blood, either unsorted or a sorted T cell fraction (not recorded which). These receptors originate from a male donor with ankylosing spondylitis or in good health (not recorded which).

The CDR3 sequence is CASSQVGAYHEQYF. CDR3 sequence (DNA): TGTGCCAGCAGCCAAGTGGGGGCGTACCACGAGCAGTACTTC. This chain links TRBV14 with TRBJ2-7; D possibly corresponds to TRBD1 (6 bases). The CDR3 is 14 residues long. V lost 1 base, J lost 5 bases, and 12 bases lay in between. Germline values: CDR1 SGHDN, CDR2 FVKESK.

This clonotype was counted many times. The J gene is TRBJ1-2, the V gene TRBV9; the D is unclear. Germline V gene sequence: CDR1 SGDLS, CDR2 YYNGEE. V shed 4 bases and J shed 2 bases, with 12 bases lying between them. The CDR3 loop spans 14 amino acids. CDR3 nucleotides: TGTGCCAGCAGCCTTAGGACGGGGAACTATGGCTACACCTTC. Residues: CASSLRTGNYGYTF.

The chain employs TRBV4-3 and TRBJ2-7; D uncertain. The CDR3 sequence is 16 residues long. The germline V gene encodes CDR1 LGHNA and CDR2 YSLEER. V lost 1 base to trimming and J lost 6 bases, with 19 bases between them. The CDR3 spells CASSQVQSLGFGEQYF. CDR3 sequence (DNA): TGCGCCAGCAGCCAAGTGCAGAGTCTTGGGTTTGGCGAGCAGTACTTC.

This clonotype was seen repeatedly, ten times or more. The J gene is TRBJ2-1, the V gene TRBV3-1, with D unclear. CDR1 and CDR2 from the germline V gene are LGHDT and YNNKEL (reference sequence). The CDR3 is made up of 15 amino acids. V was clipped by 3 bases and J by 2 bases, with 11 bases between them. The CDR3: CASSHGGPAYNEQFF. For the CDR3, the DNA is TGTGCCAGCAGCCACGGCGGTCCCGCCTACAATGAGCAGTTCTTC.

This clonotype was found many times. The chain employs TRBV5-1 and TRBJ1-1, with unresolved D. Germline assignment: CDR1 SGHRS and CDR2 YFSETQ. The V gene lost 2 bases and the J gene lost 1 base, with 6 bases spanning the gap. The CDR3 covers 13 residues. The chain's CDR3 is CASSFKENTEAFF. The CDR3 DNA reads TGCGCCAGCAGCTTCAAAGAGAACACTGAAGCTTTCTTT.

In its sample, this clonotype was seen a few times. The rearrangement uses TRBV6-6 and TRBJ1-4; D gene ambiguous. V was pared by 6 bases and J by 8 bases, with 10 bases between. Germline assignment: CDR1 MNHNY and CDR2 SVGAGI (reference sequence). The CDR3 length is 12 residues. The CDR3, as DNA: TGTGCCAGCAGCTCGCTAGGCGAAAAACTGTTTTTT. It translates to CASSSLGEKLFF.

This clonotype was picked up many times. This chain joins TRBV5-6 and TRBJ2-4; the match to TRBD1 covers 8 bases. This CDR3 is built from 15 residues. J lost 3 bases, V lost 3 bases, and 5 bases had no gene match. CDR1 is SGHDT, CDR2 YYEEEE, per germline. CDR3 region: CASSSGGWGKNIQYF. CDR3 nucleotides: TGTGCCAGCAGCTCAGGGGGCTGGGGCAAAAACATTCAGTACTTC.

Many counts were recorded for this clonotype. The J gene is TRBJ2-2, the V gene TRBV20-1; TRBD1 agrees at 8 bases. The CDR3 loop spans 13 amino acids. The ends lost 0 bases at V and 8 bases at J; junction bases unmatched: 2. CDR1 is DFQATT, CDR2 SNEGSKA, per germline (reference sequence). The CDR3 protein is CSAREGTGGELFF. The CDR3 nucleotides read TGCAGTGCTAGAGAGGGGACAGGAGGGGAGCTGTTTTTT.

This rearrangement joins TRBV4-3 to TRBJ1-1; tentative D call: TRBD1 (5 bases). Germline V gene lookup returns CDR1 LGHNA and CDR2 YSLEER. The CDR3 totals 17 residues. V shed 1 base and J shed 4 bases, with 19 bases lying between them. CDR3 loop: CASSQVSGGGGGTEAFF. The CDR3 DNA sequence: TGCGCCAGCAGCCAAGTTAGTGGGGGAGGCGGGGGCACTGAAGCTTTCTTT.

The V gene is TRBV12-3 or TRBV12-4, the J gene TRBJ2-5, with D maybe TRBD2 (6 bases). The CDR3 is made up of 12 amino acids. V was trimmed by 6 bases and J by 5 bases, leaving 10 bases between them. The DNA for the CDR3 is TGTGCCAGCAGGGAGGGTGGCGAGACCCAGTACTTC. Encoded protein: CASREGGETQYF.

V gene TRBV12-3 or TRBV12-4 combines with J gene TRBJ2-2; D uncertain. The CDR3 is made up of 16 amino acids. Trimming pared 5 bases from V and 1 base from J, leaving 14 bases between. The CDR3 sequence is CASSPGISRNTGELFF. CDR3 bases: TGTGCCAGCAGTCCAGGTATATCGAGGAACACCGGGGAGCTGTTTTTT.

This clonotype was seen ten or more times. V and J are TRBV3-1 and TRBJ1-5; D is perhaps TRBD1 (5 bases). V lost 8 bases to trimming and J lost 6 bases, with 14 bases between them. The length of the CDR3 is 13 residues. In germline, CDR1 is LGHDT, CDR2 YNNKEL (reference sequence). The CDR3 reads CASSLDTRQPQHF. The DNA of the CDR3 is TGTGCCAGCTCCTTGGACACGCGTCAGCCCCAGCATTTT.

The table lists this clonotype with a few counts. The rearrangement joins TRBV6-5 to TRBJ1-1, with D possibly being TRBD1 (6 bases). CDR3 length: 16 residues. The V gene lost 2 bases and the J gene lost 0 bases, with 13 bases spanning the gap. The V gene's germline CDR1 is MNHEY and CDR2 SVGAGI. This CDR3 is CASSYGGTNMNTEAFF. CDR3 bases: TGTGCCAGCAGTTACGGCGGGACAAACATGAACACTGAAGCTTTCTTT.

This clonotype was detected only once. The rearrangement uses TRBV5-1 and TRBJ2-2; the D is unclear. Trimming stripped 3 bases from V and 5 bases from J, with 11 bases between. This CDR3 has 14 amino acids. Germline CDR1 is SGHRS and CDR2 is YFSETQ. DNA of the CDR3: TGCGCCAGCAGCTATGGGAAGACTACCGGGGAGCTGTTTTTT. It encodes CASSYGKTTGELFF.

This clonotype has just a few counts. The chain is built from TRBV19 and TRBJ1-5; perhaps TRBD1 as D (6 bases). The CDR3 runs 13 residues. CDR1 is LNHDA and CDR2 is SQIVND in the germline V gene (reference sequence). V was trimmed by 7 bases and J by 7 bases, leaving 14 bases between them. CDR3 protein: CASNHRESQPQHF. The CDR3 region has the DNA TGTGCCAGTAACCACAGGGAATCCCAGCCCCAGCATTTT.

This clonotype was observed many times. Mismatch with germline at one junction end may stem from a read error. CDR3 nucleotide sequence: TGCAGTGCTGGTTCATCCGGGACTAGCGGGTTCGATGTCTTC. This gives the protein CSAGSSGTSGFDVF. The rearrangement links TRBV20-1 to TRBJ2-1, with 12 bases lining up with TRBD2. Germline assignment: CDR1 DFQATT and CDR2 SNEGSKA (reference sequence). The CDR3 contains 14 residues.

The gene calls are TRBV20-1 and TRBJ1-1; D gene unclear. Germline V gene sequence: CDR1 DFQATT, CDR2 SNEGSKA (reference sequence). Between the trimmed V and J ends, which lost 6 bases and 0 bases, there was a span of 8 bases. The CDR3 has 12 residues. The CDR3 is CSATTVNTEAFF. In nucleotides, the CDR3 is TGCAGTGCCACGACGGTGAACACTGAAGCTTTCTTT.

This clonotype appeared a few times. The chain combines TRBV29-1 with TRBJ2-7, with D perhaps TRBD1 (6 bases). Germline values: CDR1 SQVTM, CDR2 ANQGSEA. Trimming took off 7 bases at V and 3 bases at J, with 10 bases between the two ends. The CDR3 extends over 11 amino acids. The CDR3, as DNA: TGCAGCGCAGGGGTCCTCTACGAGCAGTACTTC. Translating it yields CSAGVLYEQYF.

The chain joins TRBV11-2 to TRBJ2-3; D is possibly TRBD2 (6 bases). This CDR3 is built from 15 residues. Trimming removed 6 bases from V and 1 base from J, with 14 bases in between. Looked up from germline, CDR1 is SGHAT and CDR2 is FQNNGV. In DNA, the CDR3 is TGTGCCAGCAGATGGAGGGGAAGGGGCACAGATACGCAGTATTTT. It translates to CASRWRGRGTDTQYF.

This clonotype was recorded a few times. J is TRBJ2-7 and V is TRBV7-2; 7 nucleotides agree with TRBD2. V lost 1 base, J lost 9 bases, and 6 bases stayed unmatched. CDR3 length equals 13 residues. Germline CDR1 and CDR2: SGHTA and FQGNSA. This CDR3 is CASSLDRDYRQYF. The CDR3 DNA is TGTGCCAGCAGCTTAGACCGGGACTATCGGCAGTACTTC. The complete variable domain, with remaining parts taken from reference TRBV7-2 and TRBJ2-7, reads GAGVSQSPSNKVTEKGKDVELRCDPISGHTALYWYRQSLGQGLEFLIYFQGNSAPDKSGLPSDRFSAERTGGSVSTLTIQRTQQEDSAVYLCASSLDRDYRQYFGPGTRLTVT.

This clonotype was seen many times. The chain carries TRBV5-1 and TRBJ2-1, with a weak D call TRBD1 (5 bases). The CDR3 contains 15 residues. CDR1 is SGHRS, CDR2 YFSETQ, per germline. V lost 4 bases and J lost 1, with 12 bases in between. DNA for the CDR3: TGCGCCAGCAGCCCCGAGGCAGGGTCCTACAATGAGCAGTTCTTC. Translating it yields CASSPEAGSYNEQFF.

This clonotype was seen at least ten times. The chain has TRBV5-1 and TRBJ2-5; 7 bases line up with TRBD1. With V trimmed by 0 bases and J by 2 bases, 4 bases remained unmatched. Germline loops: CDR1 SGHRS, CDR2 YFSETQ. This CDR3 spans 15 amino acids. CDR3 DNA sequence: TGCGCCAGCAGCTTGGTGGCAGGGGGTCAAGAGACCCAGTACTTC. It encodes CASSLVAGGQETQYF.

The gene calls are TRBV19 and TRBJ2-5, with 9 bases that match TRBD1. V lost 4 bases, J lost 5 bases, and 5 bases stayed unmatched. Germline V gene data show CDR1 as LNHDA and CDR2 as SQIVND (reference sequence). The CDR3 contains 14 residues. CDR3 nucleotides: TGTGCCAGTAGTAACAACGGACAGGGGGAGACCCAGTACTTC. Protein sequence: CASSNNGQGETQYF.

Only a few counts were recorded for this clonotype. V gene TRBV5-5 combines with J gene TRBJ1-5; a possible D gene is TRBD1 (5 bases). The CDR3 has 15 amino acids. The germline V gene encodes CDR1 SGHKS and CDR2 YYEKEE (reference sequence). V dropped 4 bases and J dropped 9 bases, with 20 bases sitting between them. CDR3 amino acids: CASSPGTDRFGPQHF. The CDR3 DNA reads TGTGCCAGCAGCCCCGGGACCGACCGTTTCGGGCCCCAGCATTTT.

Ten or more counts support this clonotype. The CDR3 here is CASRALIGEQYF. CDR3 sequence (DNA): TGTGCCAGCAGGGCTTTGATAGGCGAGCAGTACTTC. The chain has TRBV12-3 or TRBV12-4 and TRBJ2-7; no firm D call. The CDR3 totals 12 residues. Trimming took off 6 bases at V and 6 bases at J, with 12 bases between the two ends.

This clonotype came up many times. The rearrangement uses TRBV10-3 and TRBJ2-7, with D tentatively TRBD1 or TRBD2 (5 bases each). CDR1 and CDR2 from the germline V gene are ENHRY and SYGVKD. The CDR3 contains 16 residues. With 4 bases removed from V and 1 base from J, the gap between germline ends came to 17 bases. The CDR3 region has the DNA TGTGCCATCAGTGCAAACCGGGACCCATGGTCCTACGAGCAGTACTTC. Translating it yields CAISANRDPWSYEQYF.

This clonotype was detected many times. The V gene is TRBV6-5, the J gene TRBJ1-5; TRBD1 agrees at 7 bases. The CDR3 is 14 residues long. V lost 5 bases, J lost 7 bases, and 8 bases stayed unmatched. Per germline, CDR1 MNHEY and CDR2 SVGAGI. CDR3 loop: CASSASTGQQPQHF. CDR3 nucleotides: TGTGCCAGCAGTGCCTCGACAGGGCAGCAGCCCCAGCATTTT.

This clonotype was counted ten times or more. The CDR3 sequence: CASSSEERSSSADTQYF. The CDR3 nucleotides are TGTGCCAGCAGCAGTGAGGAAAGGAGCTCGTCAGCAGATACGCAGTATTTT. This rearrangement joins TRBV21-1 to TRBJ2-3. TRBV21-1 is marked as a pseudogene. There are 17 residues in the CDR3.